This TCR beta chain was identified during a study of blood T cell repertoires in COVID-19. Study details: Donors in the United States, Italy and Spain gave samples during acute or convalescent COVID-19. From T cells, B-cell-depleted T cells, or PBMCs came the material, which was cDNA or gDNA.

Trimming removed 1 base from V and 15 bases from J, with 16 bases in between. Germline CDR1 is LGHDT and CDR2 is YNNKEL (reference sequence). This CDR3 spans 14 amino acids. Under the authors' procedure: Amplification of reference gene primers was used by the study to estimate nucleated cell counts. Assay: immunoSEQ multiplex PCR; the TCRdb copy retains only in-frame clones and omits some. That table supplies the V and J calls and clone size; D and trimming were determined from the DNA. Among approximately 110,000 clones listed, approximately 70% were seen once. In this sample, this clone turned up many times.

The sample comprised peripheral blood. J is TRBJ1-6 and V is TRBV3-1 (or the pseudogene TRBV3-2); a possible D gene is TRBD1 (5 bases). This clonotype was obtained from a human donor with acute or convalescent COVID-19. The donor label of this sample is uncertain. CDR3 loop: CASSQGNGQGGLHF. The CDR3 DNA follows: TGTGCCAGCAGCCAAGGGAACGGGCAGGGAGGCCTCCACTTT.